This T cell receptor (beta chain) emerged from a study of neurological immune-mediated disorders. The V end lost 4 bases, the J end lost 3 bases, and 10 bases lay between the germline ends. There are 13 residues in the CDR3. Germline-derived CDR1 and CDR2 are SGHRS and YFSETQ. Points from the study as a whole: Multiple sclerosis was found to have the least TCR clonal expansion, below healthy controls, and HTLV-1-associated myelopathy the most.

This clonotype occurred many times. The antigen is undetermined. Over 170 million TCR-beta sequences from 15-18 subjects came from every sequencing run. In TCRdb, the 5' RACE reads were re-called with MiXCR into one record per CDR3 protein. The table lists about 79,000 distinct CDR3 sequences, around an eighth of them singletons. Sequencing input: PBMCs. The V gene is TRBV5-1, the J gene TRBJ1-1; TRBD1 is a possible D gene (6 bases). The sequence was collected from a woman between 45 and 65 years old in good health. CDR3 sequence: CASSIQGDTEAFF. CDR3 bases: TGCGCCAGCAGCATACAGGGTGACACTGAAGCTTTCTTT.